The 18 T cell receptor beta chains below were found in one sample sequenced in a study of blood T cell repertoires in COVID-19 (dated by TCRdb to 2018 to 2020). Libraries were made using the immunoSEQ multiplex PCR assay. Held by TCRdb, this immuneACCESS table contains in-frame sequences only and omits some clones. Under half of the omission traces to an unresolved V gene where checked; the cause of the rest is unknown. Recorded for this sample are a few hundred thousand clones; less than 90% of them occurred a single time. Approximately 2% of the sample is taken by the ten largest. The sequencing sample was made of peripheral blood. Every receptor here comes from a man younger than 45 with active or convalescent COVID-19.

The chain carries TRBV3-1 (or the pseudogene TRBV3-2) and TRBJ1-1; D possibly corresponds to TRBD1 (6 bases). Germline assignment: CDR1 LGHDT and CDR2 YNNKEL (reference sequence). The CDR3 length is 16 residues. Trimming removed 0 bases at V and 7 bases at J, with 18 bases between. CDR3 sequence (DNA): TGTGCCAGCAGCCAAGACTCCCGGGGGGCCCATGGTGAAGCTTTCTTT. It translates to CASSQDSRGAHGEAFF.

This chain links TRBV2 with TRBJ2-1; 8 positions match TRBD2. This CDR3 has 16 amino acids. The germline gives CDR1 SNHLY, CDR2 FYNNEI. V lost 5 bases to trimming and J lost 6 bases; unmatched junction nucleotides: 12. The CDR3 loop reads CASSNNGAGVGNEQFF. The CDR3 bases are TGTGCCAGCAGTAATAACGGAGCGGGGGTGGGCAATGAGCAGTTCTTC.

The rearrangement joins TRBV6-6 to TRBJ1-1; possibly TRBD1 for D (6 bases). V was cut by 6 bases and J by 2 bases, with 16 bases left in between. The CDR3 is 15 residues long. Germline V lookup: CDR1 MNHNY, CDR2 SVGAGI (reference sequence). CDR3 protein: CASRPAGAGNTEAFF. The CDR3, as DNA: TGTGCCAGCAGACCCGCGGGGGCGGGAAACACTGAAGCTTTCTTT.

This chain joins TRBV18 and TRBJ2-2, with TRBD1 matching over 7 bases. Trimming cost V 3 bases and J 0 bases; bases outside gene matches: 7. Looked up from germline, CDR1 is KGHSH and CDR2 is LQKENI. There are 17 residues in the CDR3. CDR3 loop: CASSPVMGTANTGELFF. As DNA, the CDR3 is TGTGCCAGCTCACCTGTGATGGGGACAGCGAACACCGGGGAGCTGTTTTTT.

This clone was picked up one time. The rearrangement joins TRBV19 to TRBJ1-1; 8 bases align to TRBD1. The CDR3 consists of 15 residues. Germline V gene lookup returns CDR1 LNHDA and CDR2 SQIVND (reference sequence). Trimming cost V 3 bases and J 3 bases; bases outside gene matches: 6. The CDR3 sequence is CASSMDREVDTEAFF. DNA of the CDR3: TGTGCCAGTAGTATGGACAGGGAAGTGGACACTGAAGCTTTCTTT.

V gene TRBV19 combines with J gene TRBJ1-1; D remains ambiguous. Germline V gives CDR1 LNHDA, CDR2 SQIVND (reference sequence). The V and J ends lost 2 bases and 8 bases respectively, with 9 bases between them. CDR3 length equals 12 residues. CDR3 amino acids: CASSIRGREAFF. CDR3 in DNA: TGTGCCAGTAGTATACGGGGAAGGGAAGCTTTCTTT.

The chain couples TRBV14 to TRBJ2-7; 8 nucleotides agree with TRBD1. J lost 1 base, V lost 0 bases, and 5 bases had no gene match. CDR3 length equals 16 residues. The germline V gene has CDR1 SGHDN and CDR2 FVKESK. The CDR3 here is CASSQDLTGVSYEQYF. CDR3 in DNA: TGTGCCAGCAGCCAAGACCTGACAGGGGTGTCCTACGAGCAGTACTTC.

V and J are TRBV5-4 and TRBJ2-5, with D maybe TRBD1 (5 bases). The CDR3 extends over 13 amino acids. Germline V CDR1 and CDR2: SGHNT, YYREEE (reference sequence). With 1 base removed from V and 5 bases from J, the gap between germline ends came to 9 bases. DNA of the CDR3: TGTGCCAGCAGCTTGCGGTGGGGCGAGACCCAGTACTTC. Translation: CASSLRWGETQYF.

This clone occurred once. V is TRBV6-6 and J is TRBJ1-2, with a weak D call TRBD1 (6 bases). Germline loops: CDR1 MNHNY, CDR2 SVGAGI (reference sequence). Trimming took 6 bases from V and 8 from J, leaving 16 bases between them. The CDR3 runs to 13 residues. The CDR3 protein is CASRSQGSEGYTF. The CDR3 DNA sequence: TGTGCCAGCAGGTCACAGGGTTCGGAGGGCTACACCTTC.

The rearrangement joins TRBV6-6 to TRBJ2-5; 8 bases align to TRBD1. The CDR3 is 15 residues long. In germline, CDR1 is MNHNY, CDR2 SVGAGI (reference sequence). Trimming removed 0 bases from V and 1 base from J; junction bases left unmatched: 1. The CDR3 DNA follows: TGTGCCAGCAGTTACTCCAGGGGGCTCCAAGAGACCCAGTACTTC. It translates to CASSYSRGLQETQYF.

Here the CDR3 reads CASSARDRDDTEAFF. DNA for the CDR3: TGTGCCAGCAGCGCCCGGGACAGGGACGACACTGAAGCTTTCTTT. The chain has TRBV9 and TRBJ1-1; TRBD1 aligns across 9 bases. The length of the CDR3 is 15 residues. Germline V gene lookup returns CDR1 SGDLS and CDR2 YYNGEE. With 3 bases clipped from V and 3 bases from J, the junction kept 6 bases outside the gene matches. The full variable domain, its missing parts supplied by reference TRBV9 and TRBJ1-1, is DSGVTQTPKHLITATGQRVTLRCSPRSGDLSVYWYQQSLDQGLQFLIQYYNGEERAKGNILERFSAQQFPDLHSELNLSSLELGDSALYFCASSARDRDDTEAFFGQGTRLTVV.

The V call is TRBV5-4, the J call TRBJ1-3; 7 positions match TRBD1. The CDR3 sequence is 16 residues long. The trim removed 0 bases at V and 4 bases at J, leaving 7 bases unmatched. CDR1 and CDR2 (germline): SGHNT, YYREEE (reference sequence). The chain's CDR3 is CASSLVGTAEGNTIYF. The CDR3 DNA sequence: TGTGCCAGCAGCTTGGTCGGGACAGCGGAGGGAAACACCATATATTTT.

This sequence joins TRBV15 and TRBJ2-1, with 8 bases lining up with TRBD2. The CDR3 runs 16 residues. Unmatched junction bases numbered 4, after V lost 0 bases and J lost 3 bases. From germline, CDR1 is LNHNV and CDR2 YYDKDF (reference sequence). This CDR3 reads CATSRDDTSGYNEQFF. The DNA of the CDR3 is TGTGCCACCAGCAGAGATGATACTAGCGGCTACAATGAGCAGTTCTTC.

This rearrangement joins TRBV19 to TRBJ2-5, with D tentatively TRBD2 (7 bases). V lost 3 bases to trimming and J lost 0 bases, with 11 bases between them. CDR3 length: 15 amino acids. Germline V lookup: CDR1 LNHDA, CDR2 SQIVND (reference sequence). CDR3 in amino acids: CASSIRGGNQETQYF. The CDR3 DNA reads as TGTGCCAGTAGTATTAGGGGGGGGAACCAAGAGACCCAGTACTTC.

V and J are TRBV4-2 and TRBJ2-1, with 8 bases matching TRBD1. V was pared by 0 bases and J by 11 bases, with 15 bases of the junction left unmatched. The CDR3 has 17 amino acids. The germline V gene has CDR1 LGHNA and CDR2 YNFKEQ. CDR3 sequence reads: CASSQDRSGGGRGKQFF. The CDR3, as DNA: TGTGCCAGCAGCCAAGACCGGTCAGGGGGCGGACGAGGTAAGCAGTTCTTC.

The V and J genes are TRBV13 and TRBJ2-7; D not resolved. V lost 0 bases, J lost 1 base, and 7 bases lay in between. The CDR3 consists of 14 residues. Germline assignment: CDR1 PRHDT and CDR2 FYEKMQ (reference sequence). The CDR3 DNA sequence: TGTGCCAGCAGCTTAGGCCGGTCTTCCTACGAGCAGTACTTC. It encodes CASSLGRSSYEQYF.

The V and J genes are TRBV29-1 and TRBJ1-1; 7 nucleotides match TRBD1. Germline V gene data show CDR1 as SQVTM and CDR2 as ANQGSEA. Trimming cost V 4 bases and J 0 bases; bases outside gene matches: 8. This CDR3 region has 15 residues. The CDR3 coding sequence is TGCAGCGTTGTCCCGGGACAGAGAATGAACACTGAAGCTTTCTTT. It yields the protein CSVVPGQRMNTEAFF.

This clone has only one observation. This chain joins TRBV7-2 and TRBJ2-3; 8 nucleotides match TRBD1. Per the germline V gene, CDR1 is SGHTA and CDR2 is FQGNSA. The trim removed 5 bases at V and 4 bases at J, leaving 11 bases unmatched. The CDR3 is 16 amino acids. The CDR3 loop reads CASSIRDRRASDTQYF. The CDR3 DNA is TGTGCCAGCAGCATACGGGACAGGCGGGCTTCAGATACGCAGTATTTT.